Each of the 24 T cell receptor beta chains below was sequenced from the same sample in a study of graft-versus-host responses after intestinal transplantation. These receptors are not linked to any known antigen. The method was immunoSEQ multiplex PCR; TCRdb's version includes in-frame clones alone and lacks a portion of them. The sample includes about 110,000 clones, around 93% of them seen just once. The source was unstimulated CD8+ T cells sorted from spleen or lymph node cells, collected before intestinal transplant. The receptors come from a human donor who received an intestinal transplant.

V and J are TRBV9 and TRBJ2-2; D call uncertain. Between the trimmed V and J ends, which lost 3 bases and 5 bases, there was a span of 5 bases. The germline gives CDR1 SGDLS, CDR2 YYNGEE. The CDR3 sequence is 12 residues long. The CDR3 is CASSAETGELFF. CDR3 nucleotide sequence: TGTGCCAGCAGCGCGGAGACCGGGGAGCTGTTTTTT.

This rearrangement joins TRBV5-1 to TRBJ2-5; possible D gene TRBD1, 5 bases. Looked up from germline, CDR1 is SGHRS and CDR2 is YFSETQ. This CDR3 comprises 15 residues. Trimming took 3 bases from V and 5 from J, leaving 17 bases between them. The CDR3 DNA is TGCGCCAGCAGCTCCGAGGCAGGGTTGGGGGAGACCCAGTACTTC. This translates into CASSSEAGLGETQYF.

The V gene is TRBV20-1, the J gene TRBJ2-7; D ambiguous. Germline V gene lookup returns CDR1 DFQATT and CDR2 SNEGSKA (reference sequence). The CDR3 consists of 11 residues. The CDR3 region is CTLDDSYEQYF. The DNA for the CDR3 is TGCACTTTGGATGACTCCTACGAGCAGTACTTC.

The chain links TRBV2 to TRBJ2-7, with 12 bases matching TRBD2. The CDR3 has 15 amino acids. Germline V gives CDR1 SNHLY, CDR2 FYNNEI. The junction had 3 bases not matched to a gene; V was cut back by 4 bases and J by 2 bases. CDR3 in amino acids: CASSGASGRAYEQYF. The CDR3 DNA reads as TGTGCCAGCAGTGGGGCTAGCGGGAGGGCCTACGAGCAGTACTTC.

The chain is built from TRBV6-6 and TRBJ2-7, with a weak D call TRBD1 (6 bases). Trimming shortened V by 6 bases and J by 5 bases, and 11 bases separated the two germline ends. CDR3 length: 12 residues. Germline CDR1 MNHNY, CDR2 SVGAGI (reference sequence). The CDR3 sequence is CASSPQGHEQYF. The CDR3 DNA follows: TGTGCCAGCAGCCCACAGGGCCACGAGCAGTACTTC.

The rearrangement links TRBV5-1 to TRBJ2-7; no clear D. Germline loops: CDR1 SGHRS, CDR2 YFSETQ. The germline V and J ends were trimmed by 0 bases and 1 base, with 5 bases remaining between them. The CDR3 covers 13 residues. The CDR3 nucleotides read TGCGCCAGCAGCTTGGGGATTTCCTACGAGCAGTACTTC. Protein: CASSLGISYEQYF.

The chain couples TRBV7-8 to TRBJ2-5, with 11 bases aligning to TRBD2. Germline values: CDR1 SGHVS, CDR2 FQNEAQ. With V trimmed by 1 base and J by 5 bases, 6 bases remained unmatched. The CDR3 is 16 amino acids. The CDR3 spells CASSLGTSGPQETQYF. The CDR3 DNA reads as TGTGCCAGCAGCTTAGGGACTAGCGGGCCGCAGGAGACCCAGTACTTC.

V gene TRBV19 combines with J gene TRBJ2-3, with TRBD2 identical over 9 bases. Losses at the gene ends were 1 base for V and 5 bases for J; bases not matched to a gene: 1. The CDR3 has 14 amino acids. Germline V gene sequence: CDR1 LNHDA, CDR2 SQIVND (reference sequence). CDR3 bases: TGTGCCAGTAGTATAGGGCGGGAGGGAGATACGCAGTATTTT. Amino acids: CASSIGREGDTQYF.

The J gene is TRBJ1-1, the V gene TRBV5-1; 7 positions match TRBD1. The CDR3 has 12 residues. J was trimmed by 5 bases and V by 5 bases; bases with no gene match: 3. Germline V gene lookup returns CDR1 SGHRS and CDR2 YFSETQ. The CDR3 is CASSTGVTEAFF. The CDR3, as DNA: TGCGCCAGCAGTACAGGGGTTACTGAAGCTTTCTTT.

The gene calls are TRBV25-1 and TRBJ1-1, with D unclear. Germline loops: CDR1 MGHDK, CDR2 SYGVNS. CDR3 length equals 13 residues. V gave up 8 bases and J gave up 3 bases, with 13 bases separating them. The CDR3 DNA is TGTGCCAGCCAAGGCTGGGGAGACACTGAAGCTTTCTTT. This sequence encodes CASQGWGDTEAFF. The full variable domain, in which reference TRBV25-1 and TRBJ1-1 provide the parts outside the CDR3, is EADIYQTPRYLVIGTGKKITLECSQTMGHDKMYWYQQDPGMELHLIHYSYGVNSTEKGDLSSESTVSRIRTEHFPLTLESARPSHTSQYLCASQGWGDTEAFFGQGTRLTVV.

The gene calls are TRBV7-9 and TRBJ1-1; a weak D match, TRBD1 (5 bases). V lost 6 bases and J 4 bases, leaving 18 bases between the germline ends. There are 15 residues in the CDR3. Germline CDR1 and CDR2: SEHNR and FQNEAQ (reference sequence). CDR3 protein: CASSYARLGGTEAFF. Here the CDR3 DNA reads TGTGCCAGCAGTTACGCCAGACTCGGGGGCACTGAAGCTTTCTTT. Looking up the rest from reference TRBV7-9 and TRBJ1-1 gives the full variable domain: DTGVSQNPRHKITKRGQNVTFRCDPISEHNRLYWYRQTLGQGPEFLTYFQNEAQLEKSRLLSDRFSAERPKGSFSTLEIQRTEQGDSAMYLCASSYARLGGTEAFFGQGTRLTVV.

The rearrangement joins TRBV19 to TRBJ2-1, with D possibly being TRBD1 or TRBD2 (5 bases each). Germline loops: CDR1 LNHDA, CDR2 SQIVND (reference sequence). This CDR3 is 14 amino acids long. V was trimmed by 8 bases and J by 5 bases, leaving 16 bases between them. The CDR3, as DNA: TGTGCCAGTCTTTGGGGGAAGCCCCACAATGAGCAGTTCTTC. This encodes CASLWGKPHNEQFF.

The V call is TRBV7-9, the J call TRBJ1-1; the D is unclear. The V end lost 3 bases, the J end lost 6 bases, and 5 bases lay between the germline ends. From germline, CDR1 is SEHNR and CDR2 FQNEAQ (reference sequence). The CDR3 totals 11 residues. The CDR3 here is CASSFVPEAFF. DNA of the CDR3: TGTGCCAGCAGCTTTGTTCCTGAAGCTTTCTTT.

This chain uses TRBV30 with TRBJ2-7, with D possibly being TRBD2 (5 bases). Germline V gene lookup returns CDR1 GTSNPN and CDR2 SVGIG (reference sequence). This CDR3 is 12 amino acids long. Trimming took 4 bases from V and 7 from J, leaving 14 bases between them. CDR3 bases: TGTGCCTGGACCTCGGACTGGGTGGAGCAGTACTTC. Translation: CAWTSDWVEQYF.

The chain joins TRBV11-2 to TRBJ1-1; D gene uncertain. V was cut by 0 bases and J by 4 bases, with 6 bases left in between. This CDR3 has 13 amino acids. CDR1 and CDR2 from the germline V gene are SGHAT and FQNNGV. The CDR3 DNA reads TGTGCCAGCAGCTTAGATCCCGGCACTGAAGCTTTCTTT. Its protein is CASSLDPGTEAFF.

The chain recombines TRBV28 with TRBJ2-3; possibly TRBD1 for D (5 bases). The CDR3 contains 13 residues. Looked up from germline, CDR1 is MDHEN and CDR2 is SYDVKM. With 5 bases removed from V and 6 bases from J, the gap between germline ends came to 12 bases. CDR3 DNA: TGTGCCAGCAGTAGGGGTTATGGCGATACGCAGTATTTT. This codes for CASSRGYGDTQYF.

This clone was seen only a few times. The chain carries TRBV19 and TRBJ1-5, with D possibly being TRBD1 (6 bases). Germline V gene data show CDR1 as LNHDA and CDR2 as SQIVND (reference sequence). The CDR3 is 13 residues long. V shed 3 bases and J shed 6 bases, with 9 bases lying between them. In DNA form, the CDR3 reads TGTGCCAGTAGTATTGGGGGGCTTCAGCCCCAGCATTTT. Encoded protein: CASSIGGLQPQHF. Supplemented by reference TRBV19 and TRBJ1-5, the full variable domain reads DGGITQSPKYLFRKEGQNVTLSCEQNLNHDAMYWYRQDPGQGLRLIYYSQIVNDFQKGDIAEGYSVSREKKESFPLTVTSAQKNPTAFYLCASSIGGLQPQHFGDGTRLSIL.

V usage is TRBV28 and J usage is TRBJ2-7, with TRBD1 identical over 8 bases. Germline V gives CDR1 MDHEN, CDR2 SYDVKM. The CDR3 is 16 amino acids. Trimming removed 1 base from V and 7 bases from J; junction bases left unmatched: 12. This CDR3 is CASSLFGRQGAREQYF. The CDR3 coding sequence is TGTGCCAGCAGTTTATTCGGGCGGCAGGGGGCTCGGGAGCAGTACTTC.

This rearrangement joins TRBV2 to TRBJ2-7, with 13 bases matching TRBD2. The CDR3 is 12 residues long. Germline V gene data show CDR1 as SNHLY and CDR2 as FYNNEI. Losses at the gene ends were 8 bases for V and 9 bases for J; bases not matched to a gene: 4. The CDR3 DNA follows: TGTGCCAGCGGACTAGCGGGAGCACCGCAGTACTTC. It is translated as CASGLAGAPQYF. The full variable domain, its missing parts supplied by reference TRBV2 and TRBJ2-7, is EPEVTQTPSHQVTQMGQEVILRCVPISNHLYFYWYRQILGQKVEFLVSFYNNEISEKSEIFDDQFSVERPDGSNFTLKIRSTKLEDSAMYFCASGLAGAPQYFGPGTRLTVT.

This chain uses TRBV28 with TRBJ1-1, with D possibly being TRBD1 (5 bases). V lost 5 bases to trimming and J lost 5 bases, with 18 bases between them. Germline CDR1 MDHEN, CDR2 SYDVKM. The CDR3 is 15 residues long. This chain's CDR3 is CASSPGEGWDTEAFF. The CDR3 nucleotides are TGTGCCAGCAGTCCTGGGGAGGGGTGGGATACTGAAGCTTTCTTT.

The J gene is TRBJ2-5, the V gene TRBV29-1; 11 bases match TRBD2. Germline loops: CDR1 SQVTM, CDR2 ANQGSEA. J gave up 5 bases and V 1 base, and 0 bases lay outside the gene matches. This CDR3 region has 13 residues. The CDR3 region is CSVEGLAGETQYF. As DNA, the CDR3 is TGCAGCGTTGAAGGACTAGCGGGGGAGACCCAGTACTTC.

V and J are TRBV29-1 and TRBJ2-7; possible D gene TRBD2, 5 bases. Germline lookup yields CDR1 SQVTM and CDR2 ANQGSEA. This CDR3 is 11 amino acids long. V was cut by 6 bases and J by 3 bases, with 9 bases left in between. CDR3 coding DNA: TGCAGCGTCCTAACTAGCTACGAGCAGTACTTC. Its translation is CSVLTSYEQYF.

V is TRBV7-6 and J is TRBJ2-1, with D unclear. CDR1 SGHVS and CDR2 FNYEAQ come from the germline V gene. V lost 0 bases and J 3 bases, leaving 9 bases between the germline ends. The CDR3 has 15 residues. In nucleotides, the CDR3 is TGTGCCAGCAGCTTAGCGCCAGTATACTACAATGAGCAGTTCTTC. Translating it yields CASSLAPVYYNEQFF.

The CDR3 region has the DNA TGTGCCACCAGCAGAGACCAAATAGCGGGGGTATCCAATGAGCAGTTCTTC. This gives the protein CATSRDQIAGVSNEQFF. This chain uses TRBV15 with TRBJ2-1; 9 bases fit TRBD2. This CDR3 has 17 amino acids. V shed 0 bases and J 6 bases; nucleotides not matched to a gene: 9. The germline CDR1 and CDR2 sequences are LNHNV and YYDKDF (reference sequence).